Listed below are T cell receptor beta chains from one sample, sequenced in a study of cytomegalovirus exposure and HLA in healthy donors. The repertoire was sequenced with immunoSEQ multiplex PCR; TCRdb's copy has only in-frame clones and lacks some. Among 90,000 to 120,000 clones listed, 73% were seen once. Sequencing was carried out using PBMCs. The receptors derive from a man aged 25-45 years in good health and CMV-seronegative. Each CDR3 is given without its conserved first and last residue.

TRBJ2-7	TRBV19	ASSRGTSGRAEEQY
TRBJ2-3	TRBV5-1	ASSLVQTRWINTQY
TRBJ1-2	TRBV27	ASSLVRENYGYT
TRBJ1-6	TRBV28	ASSRQRMLALH
TRBJ2-1	TRBV11-3	ASSLGNGGAVDEQF
TRBJ2-2	TRBV27	ASSLWVGQGASTGELF
TRBJ2-5	TRBV18	ASSLRAGETQY
TRBJ1-2	TRBV28	ASTFIGGAYGYT
TRBJ1-5	TRBV19	ASSIRGDQPQH
TRBJ2-7	TRBV28	ASRKTGAAGEQY
TRBJ1-1	TRBV29-1	SVERTEMNTEAF
TRBJ2-7	TRBV7-6	ASSDLSGIRPYEQY
TRBJ1-5	TRBV4-1	ASSQEGSGKPQH
TRBJ2-1	TRBV6-6	ASSYRGPYNEQF
TRBJ2-3	TRBV5-1	ASSLAYAGGGTDTQY
TRBJ2-5	TRBV25-1	ASRWTSGRGETQY
TRBJ2-1	TRBV29-1	SVAGTSGSVSYNEQF
TRBJ1-1	TRBV6-6	ASHTGMDTEAF
TRBJ2-1	TRBV5-6	ASSLPRGGAFEQF
TRBJ1-4	TRBV5-1	ASSPDRGANEKLF
TRBJ2-7	TRBV5-6	ASSETGQAYEQY
TRBJ2-7	TRBV21-1	ASSKEGGRYEQY
TRBJ1-3	TRBV7-8	ASSSTGTSGNTIY
TRBJ2-5	TRBV30	AWSVKRLAHLETQY
TRBJ2-5	TRBV9	ASSVGVQGGGETQY
TRBJ2-3	TRBV7-6	ASSFGQGSDTQY
TRBJ2-3	TRBV11-2	ASSSWTGSDTDTQY
TRBJ2-1	TRBV10-2	ASMDWGRNNEQF
TRBJ2-7	TRBV18	ASSPGGNMASEQY
TRBJ2-7	TRBV2	ASSVREGPYEQY
TRBJ2-7	TRBV10-2	ASSLLVPSYEQY
TRBJ2-3	TRBV9	ASSLGQGAGDTQY
TRBJ1-1	TRBV9	ASSVDFDSMNTEAF
TRBJ2-7	TRBV7-9	ASRGTSGSEQY
TRBJ2-1	TRBV27	ASNVGGGVLGQF
TRBJ1-2	TRBV6-6	ASSYSTGTGVYT
TRBJ2-3	TRBV5-1	ASSLSTTLPLTDTQY
TRBJ2-5	TRBV4-2	ASSQRGTGGQETQY